This TCR beta chain was captured by sequencing in a study of T cell responses to AZD1222 COVID-19 vaccine. This clone was seen repeatedly, ten times or more. Only in-frame clones appear in the TCRdb table, and some are missing; sequencing was by immunoSEQ multiplex PCR. This sample carries about 150,000 clones, roughly 80% of them seen once, and the ten largest clones take about 4%. This CDR3 is 19 amino acids long. V gave up 1 base and J gave up 8 bases, with 26 bases separating them. Germline CDR1 and CDR2: MDHEN and SYDVKM. This specimen was peripheral blood, taken on day 0 of AZD1222 vaccination. J is TRBJ1-4 and V is TRBV28, with D unclear. This receptor was identified in an adult in good health. The CDR3 DNA reads TGTGCCAGCAGTTTATATCGAAATCTTCGGAATGGAGGACGGGAAAAACTGTTTTTT. Encoded protein: CASSLYRNLRNGGREKLFF.